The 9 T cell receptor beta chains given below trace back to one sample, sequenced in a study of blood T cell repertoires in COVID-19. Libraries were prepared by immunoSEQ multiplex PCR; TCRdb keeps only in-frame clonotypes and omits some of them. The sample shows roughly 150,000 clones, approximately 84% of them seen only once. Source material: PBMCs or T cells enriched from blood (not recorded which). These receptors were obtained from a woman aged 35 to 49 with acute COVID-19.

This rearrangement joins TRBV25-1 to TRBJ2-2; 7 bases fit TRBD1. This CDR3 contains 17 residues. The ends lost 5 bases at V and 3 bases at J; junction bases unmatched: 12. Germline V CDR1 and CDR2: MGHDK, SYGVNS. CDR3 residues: CASSTRRGQKDTGELFF. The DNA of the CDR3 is TGTGCCAGCAGTACCCGCAGGGGACAGAAGGACACCGGGGAGCTGTTTTTT.

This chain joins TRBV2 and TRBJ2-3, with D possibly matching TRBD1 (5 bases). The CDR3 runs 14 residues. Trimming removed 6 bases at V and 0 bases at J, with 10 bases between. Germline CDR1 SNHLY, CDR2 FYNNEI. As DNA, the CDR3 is TGTGCCAGCAGCCGACAGACTAGCACAGATACGCAGTATTTT. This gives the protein CASSRQTSTDTQYF.

CDR3 DNA: TGTGCCAGCAGCTTAAATGAGCGGGACCCGTACGAGCAGTACGTC. As protein: CASSLNERDPYEQYV. The J gene is TRBJ2-7, the V gene TRBV7-3, with 7 bases that match TRBD2. V shed 1 base and J 4 bases; nucleotides not matched to a gene: 7. CDR3 length equals 15 residues. The germline V gene encodes CDR1 SGHTA and CDR2 FQGTGA.

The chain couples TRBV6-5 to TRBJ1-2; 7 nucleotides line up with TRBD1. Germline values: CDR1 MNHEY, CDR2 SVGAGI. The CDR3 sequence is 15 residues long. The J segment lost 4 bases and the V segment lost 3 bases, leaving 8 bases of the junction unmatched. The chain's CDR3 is CASSYTHGTVYGYTF. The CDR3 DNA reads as TGTGCCAGCAGTTATACCCACGGGACAGTCTATGGCTACACCTTC.

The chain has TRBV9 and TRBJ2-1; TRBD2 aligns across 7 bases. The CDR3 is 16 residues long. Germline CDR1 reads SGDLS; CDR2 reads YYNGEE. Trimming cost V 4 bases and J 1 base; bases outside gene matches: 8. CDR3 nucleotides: TGTGCCAGCAGCCCTGCGGGGGATAATTCCTACAATGAGCAGTTCTTC. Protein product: CASSPAGDNSYNEQFF.

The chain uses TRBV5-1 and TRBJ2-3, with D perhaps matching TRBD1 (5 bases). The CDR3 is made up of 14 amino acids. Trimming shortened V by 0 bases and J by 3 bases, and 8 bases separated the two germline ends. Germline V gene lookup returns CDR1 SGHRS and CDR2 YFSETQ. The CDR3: CASSLGQNTDTQYF. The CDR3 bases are TGCGCCAGCAGCTTGGGACAGAATACAGATACGCAGTATTTT.

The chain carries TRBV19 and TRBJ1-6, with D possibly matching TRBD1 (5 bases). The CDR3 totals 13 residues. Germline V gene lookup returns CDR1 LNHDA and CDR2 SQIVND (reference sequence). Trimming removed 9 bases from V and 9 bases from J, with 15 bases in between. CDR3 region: CASQRGAFSPLHF. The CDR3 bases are TGTGCCAGCCAACGCGGGGCATTTTCACCCCTCCACTTT.

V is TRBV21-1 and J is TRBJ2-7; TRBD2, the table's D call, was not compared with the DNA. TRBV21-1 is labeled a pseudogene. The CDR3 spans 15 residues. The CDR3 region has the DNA TGTGCCAGCAAACTGCTCAGCGGGAGGGCCGACGAGCAGTACGTC. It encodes CASKLLSGRADEQYV.

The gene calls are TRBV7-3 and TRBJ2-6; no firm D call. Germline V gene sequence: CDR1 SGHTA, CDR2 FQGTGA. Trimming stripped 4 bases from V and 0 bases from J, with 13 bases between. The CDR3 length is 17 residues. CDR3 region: CASSSSQMPSGANVLTF. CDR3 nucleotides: TGTGCCAGCAGCTCCTCACAGATGCCCTCTGGGGCCAACGTCCTGACTTTC.